Presented here are 28 T cell receptor beta chains from one specimen sequenced in a study of beta chain features in type 1 diabetes. TCRB transcripts that were expressed got sequenced, as all of the isolated RNA had been reverse transcribed. Sequencing used immunoSEQ multiplex PCR; TCRdb keeps in-frame clones, though not all of them. This table has fewer than 30,000 clones, 55% to 75% appearing once. Which antigens these TCRs recognize remains unknown. Study results and caveats: Shorter TCRB CDR3s, moderately but significantly so, marked every one of the four CD4+ subsets in Type 1 diabetes patients.

Source material: Tregs from blood. Receptors were obtained from a man aged 18 to 29 with type 1 diabetes.

The rearrangement links TRBV28 to TRBJ1-2, with 8 nucleotides matching TRBD1. Germline-derived CDR1 and CDR2 are MDHEN and SYDVKM. The ends lost 3 bases at V and 3 bases at J; junction bases unmatched: 0. The CDR3 loop spans 13 amino acids. The CDR3 DNA reads as TGTGCCAGCAGTTTCAGGGGGCACTATGGCTACACCTTC. Amino acid sequence: CASSFRGHYGYTF.

The gene calls are TRBV11-2 and TRBJ2-1, with 8 bases identical to TRBD2. The CDR3 sequence is 16 residues long. The germline V gene encodes CDR1 SGHAT and CDR2 FQNNGV. Germline trimming cut 6 bases from V and 5 bases from J; bases unmatched to any gene: 12. As DNA, the CDR3 is TGTGCCAGCAGGGGCCTTTCGGGCGGGAGGAACAATGAGCAGTTCTTC. It specifies CASRGLSGGRNNEQFF.

The rearrangement links TRBV5-1 to TRBJ2-2, with TRBD2 matching over 12 bases. V dropped 3 bases and J dropped 2; count of bases not matched to a gene: 5. Per the germline V gene, CDR1 is SGHRS and CDR2 is YFSETQ. This CDR3 region has 17 residues. For the CDR3, the DNA is TGCGCCAGCAGCTCCCTGACTAGCGGGAGTAACACCGGGGAGCTGTTTTTT. Residues: CASSSLTSGSNTGELFF.

The J gene is TRBJ2-3, the V gene TRBV14; 7 nucleotides match TRBD1. Germline V gene sequence: CDR1 SGHDN, CDR2 FVKESK. V shed 4 bases, J shed 7 bases, and the junction held 17 bases outside the gene matches. The CDR3 has 17 amino acids. The CDR3 DNA reads as TGTGCCAGCAGCCCCTTCCCGACAGGGCTCGGCACTAATACGCAGTATTTT. Its translation: CASSPFPTGLGTNTQYF.

The chain combines TRBV9 with TRBJ2-3; 9 nucleotides line up with TRBD2. The trim removed 0 bases at V and 0 bases at J, leaving 5 bases unmatched. The CDR3 loop spans 17 amino acids. Germline CDR1 is SGDLS and CDR2 is YYNGEE. CDR3 bases: TGTGCCAGCAGCGTAGCTATAGGGACTAGCAGCACAGATACGCAGTATTTT. Translated: CASSVAIGTSSTDTQYF.

This clone has a handful of counts. The chain recombines TRBV6-1 with TRBJ1-2; tentatively, D is TRBD1 (5 bases). CDR3 length equals 13 residues. V was clipped by 2 bases and J by 1 base, with 5 bases between them. Germline CDR1 MNHNS, CDR2 SASEGT. The CDR3 is CASSEQGNYGYTF. Written as DNA, the CDR3 is TGTGCCAGCAGTGAACAGGGTAACTATGGCTACACCTTC.

The CDR3 DNA is TGTGCCAGCACGAGGCAGGGAGAGCAGTTCTTC. Amino acid sequence: CASTRQGEQFF. V usage is TRBV6-5 and J usage is TRBJ2-1; tentatively, D is TRBD1 (5 bases). V lost 7 bases and J 10 bases, leaving 11 bases between the germline ends. CDR1 and CDR2 from the germline V gene are MNHEY and SVGAGI. CDR3 length: 11 residues.

Concerning this clone: The junction departs from the called germline gene at one end, perhaps through a read error. The rearrangement links TRBV28 to TRBJ1-4, with D maybe TRBD1 (5 bases). Germline V CDR1 and CDR2: MDHEN, SYDVKM. The CDR3 is 12 amino acids. The CDR3 nucleotides are TGTACCAGCAGTTTACCGGGGGGAAAACTGTTTTTT. Amino acid sequence: CTSSLPGGKLFF.

This chain uses TRBV7-8 with TRBJ2-1; 7 bases match TRBD1. Trimming cost V 5 bases and J 5 bases; bases outside gene matches: 9. The CDR3 totals 15 residues. In germline, CDR1 is SGHVS, CDR2 FQNEAQ. CDR3 residues: CASSHPGQTDNEQFF. CDR3 bases: TGTGCCAGCAGCCACCCGGGACAGACCGACAATGAGCAGTTCTTC.

This chain joins TRBV9 and TRBJ2-1; 7 positions match TRBD2. J lost 5 bases, V lost 0 bases, and 8 bases had no gene match. The germline V gene encodes CDR1 SGDLS and CDR2 YYNGEE. The CDR3 has 16 amino acids. CDR3 amino acids: CASSVAAQRGDNEQFF. The CDR3 DNA is TGTGCCAGCAGCGTAGCTGCCCAGCGGGGTGACAATGAGCAGTTCTTC.

V gene TRBV18 combines with J gene TRBJ1-2; 7 nucleotides agree with TRBD1. The CDR3 extends over 15 amino acids. Trimming took 4 bases from V and 4 from J; bases not matched to a gene: 9. Germline V gives CDR1 KGHSH, CDR2 LQKENI. For the CDR3, the DNA is TGTGCCAGCTCACAAGGGGACAGCCTAGGCTATGGCTACACCTTC. This sequence encodes CASSQGDSLGYGYTF.

The chain employs TRBV14 and TRBJ1-6; D is undetermined. CDR3 length: 12 amino acids. The V end lost 7 bases, the J end lost 13 bases, and 14 bases lay between the germline ends. Germline V gene sequence: CDR1 SGHDN, CDR2 FVKESK. CDR3 in amino acids: CASNGQLPPLHF. CDR3 DNA: TGTGCCAGCAATGGGCAGCTCCCTCCCCTCCACTTT.

This clone has a handful of counts. The chain combines TRBV25-1 with TRBJ2-2, with TRBD2 matching over 16 bases. Germline CDR1 reads MGHDK; CDR2 reads SYGVNS. CDR3 size: 17 residues. After removal of 7 bases from V and 5 bases from J, the junction contained 7 bases not matched to a gene. The DNA of the CDR3 is TGTGCCAGCATGGGGACTAGCGGGAGGGGGAGGACCGGGGAGCTGTTTTTT. It is translated as CASMGTSGRGRTGELFF.

The chain is built from TRBV19 and TRBJ2-5; D is unclear. The CDR3 extends over 14 amino acids. Germline CDR1 and CDR2: LNHDA and SQIVND (reference sequence). V lost 5 bases and J 7 bases, leaving 17 bases between the germline ends. CDR3 protein: CASSPSRVRGTQYF. Written as DNA, the CDR3 is TGTGCCAGTAGTCCCTCTCGGGTCCGCGGGACCCAGTACTTC. The full variable domain, rest sourced from reference TRBV19 and TRBJ2-5, is DGGITQSPKYLFRKEGQNVTLSCEQNLNHDAMYWYRQDPGQGLRLIYYSQIVNDFQKGDIAEGYSVSREKKESFPLTVTSAQKNPTAFYLCASSPSRVRGTQYFGPGTRLLVL.

The V call is TRBV9, the J call TRBJ1-6; no reliable D call. In germline, CDR1 is SGDLS, CDR2 YYNGEE. V gave up 3 bases and J gave up 6 bases, with 7 bases separating them. The CDR3 loop spans 13 amino acids. The CDR3, as DNA: TGTGCCAGCAGCGAAAGCCCTAATTCACCCCTCCACTTT. Translating it yields CASSESPNSPLHF.

J is TRBJ2-3 and V is TRBV5-5; D is ambiguous. The germline gives CDR1 SGHKS, CDR2 YYEKEE (reference sequence). The CDR3 runs 13 residues. V lost 2 bases and J lost 2, with 6 bases in between. The CDR3: CASSFSFTDTQYF. The CDR3 DNA reads TGTGCCAGCAGCTTCTCCTTCACAGATACGCAGTATTTT.

The chain carries TRBV19 and TRBJ2-2; no definite D call. CDR1 and CDR2 (germline): LNHDA, SQIVND (reference sequence). The CDR3 covers 14 residues. V lost 11 bases and J 5 bases, leaving 18 bases between the germline ends. Here the CDR3 DNA reads TGTGCCTCGACACCCCCAAAGGTTACCGGGGAGCTGTTTTTT. Translating gives CASTPPKVTGELFF.

The chain is built from TRBV2 and TRBJ2-5; 8 bases map to TRBD2. V lost 7 bases, J lost 4 bases, and 8 bases stayed unmatched. The CDR3 runs 14 residues. CDR1 SNHLY and CDR2 FYNNEI come from the germline V gene. The CDR3 reads CASKVGTSGETQYF. In DNA, the CDR3 is TGTGCCAGCAAAGTAGGGACTAGTGGAGAGACCCAGTACTTC.

The gene calls are TRBV9 and TRBJ2-6; TRBD2 is a possible D gene (5 bases). The germline CDR1 and CDR2 sequences are SGDLS and YYNGEE. V lost 4 bases to trimming and J lost 1 base, with 18 bases between them. This CDR3 is built from 18 residues. The CDR3: CASSHPLGGQSGANVLTF. The CDR3 DNA sequence: TGTGCCAGCAGCCACCCGCTGGGCGGGCAGTCTGGGGCCAACGTCCTGACTTTC. Using reference TRBV9 and TRBJ2-6 for the parts outside the CDR3, the full variable domain is DSGVTQTPKHLITATGQRVTLRCSPRSGDLSVYWYQQSLDQGLQFLIQYYNGEERAKGNILERFSAQQFPDLHSELNLSSLELGDSALYFCASSHPLGGQSGANVLTFGAGSRLTVL.

The chain links TRBV6-5 to TRBJ2-5, with D perhaps TRBD1 or TRBD2 (5 bases each). The CDR3 consists of 14 residues. CDR1 and CDR2 from the germline V gene are MNHEY and SVGAGI. Trimming took off 4 bases at V and 3 bases at J, with 12 bases between the two ends. The chain's CDR3 is CASSFSGREETQYF. CDR3 DNA sequence: TGTGCCAGCAGTTTCTCAGGGAGAGAAGAGACCCAGTACTTC.

The chain employs TRBV9 and TRBJ2-4; 8 nucleotides agree with TRBD2. Germline-derived CDR1 and CDR2 are SGDLS and YYNGEE. With V trimmed by 3 bases and J by 6 bases, 5 bases remained unmatched. The CDR3 runs to 14 residues. The CDR3 here is CASSAAGGGNIQYF. The CDR3 nucleotides are TGTGCCAGCAGCGCCGCCGGGGGGGGAAACATTCAGTACTTC.

The CDR3 here is CASSKMRPPSDYEQYF. As DNA, the CDR3 is TGTGCCAGCAGCAAAATGAGGCCCCCGTCGGACTACGAGCAGTACTTC. J is TRBJ2-7 and V is TRBV21-1; the table assigns TRBD2, which was not confirmed against the DNA. TRBV21-1 is a pseudogene. CDR3 size: 16 residues.

A few counts support this clone. This chain joins TRBV4-1 and TRBJ1-3; possible D gene TRBD1, 6 bases. The V gene lost 5 bases and the J gene lost 0 bases, with 14 bases spanning the gap. Germline V lookup: CDR1 MGHRA, CDR2 YSYEKL. The CDR3 sequence is 16 residues long. CDR3 region: CASSARTDFSGNTIYF. As DNA, the CDR3 is TGCGCCAGCAGCGCCCGGACAGACTTCTCTGGAAACACCATATATTTT.

This chain uses TRBV5-4 with TRBJ1-5; D might be TRBD1 (5 bases). Germline assignment: CDR1 SGHNT and CDR2 YYREEE (reference sequence). The length of the CDR3 is 16 residues. Trimming removed 5 bases at V and 0 bases at J, with 15 bases between. As DNA, the CDR3 is TGTGCCAGCAGTCATGGACGGACAAATAGCAATCAGCCCCAGCATTTT. Translating it yields CASSHGRTNSNQPQHF.

This clone was observed a handful of times. The chain combines TRBV20-1 with TRBJ2-7; D is perhaps TRBD2 (5 bases). V shed 3 bases and J shed 4 bases, with 7 bases lying between them. Germline CDR1 reads DFQATT; CDR2 reads SNEGSKA (reference sequence). The CDR3 totals 11 residues. The CDR3 coding sequence is TGCAGTGCTAGTGGCGGGTACGAGCAGTACTTC. Translation: CSASGGYEQYF.

This chain links TRBV7-9 with TRBJ1-4; TRBD1 matches 11 bases. Germline V gives CDR1 SEHNR, CDR2 FQNEAQ (reference sequence). The trim removed 4 bases at V and 7 bases at J, leaving 5 bases unmatched. There are 15 residues in the CDR3. CDR3 protein: CASSSRTGGSEKLFF. The CDR3 nucleotides read TGTGCCAGCAGCTCCCGGACAGGGGGCAGTGAAAAACTGTTTTTT. Full variable domain (remainder filled in from reference TRBV7-9 and TRBJ1-4): DTGVSQNPRHKITKRGQNVTFRCDPISEHNRLYWYRQTLGQGPEFLTYFQNEAQLEKSRLLSDRFSAERPKGSFSTLEIQRTEQGDSAMYLCASSSRTGGSEKLFFGSGTQLSVL.

This clone has more than one count but fewer than ten. The chain recombines TRBV28 with TRBJ1-5, with 9 bases fitting TRBD1. In germline, CDR1 is MDHEN, CDR2 SYDVKM. The trim removed 6 bases at V and 0 bases at J, leaving 12 bases unmatched. The CDR3 is made up of 18 amino acids. The CDR3 sequence: CASSPGTGLSNSNQPQHF. As DNA, the CDR3 is TGTGCCAGCAGCCCCGGGACAGGGCTATCGAATAGCAATCAGCCCCAGCATTTT. The full variable domain, its missing parts supplied by reference TRBV28 and TRBJ1-5, is DVKVTQSSRYLVKRTGEKVFLECVQDMDHENMFWYRQDPGLGLRLIYFSYDVKMKEKGDIPEGYSVSREKKERFSLILESASTNQTSMYLCASSPGTGLSNSNQPQHFGDGTRLSIL.

This clone has only one observation. The genes are TRBV5-1 and TRBJ2-7; the D is unclear. CDR3 length: 13 amino acids. V lost 3 bases, J lost 4 bases, and 11 bases lay in between. Germline CDR1 reads SGHRS; CDR2 reads YFSETQ. This CDR3 reads CASSSETGYEQYF. The CDR3 nucleotides are TGCGCCAGCAGCTCCGAGACTGGGTACGAGCAGTACTTC.